These 7 T cell receptor beta chains were sequenced from one sample in a study of blood T cell repertoires in COVID-19. Data came from immunoSEQ multiplex PCR; TCRdb stores just in-frame clones and leaves some out. The sample has about 220,000 clones; about four fifths are singletons. Sequencing used peripheral blood. The receptors here all came from a woman of 80 years or more with acute or convalescent COVID-19.

The CDR3 sequence is CASSQDEGAANSPLHF. The DNA for the CDR3 is TGCGCCAGCAGCCAAGATGAGGGGGCAGCTAATTCACCCCTCCACTTT. The V and J genes are TRBV4-3 and TRBJ1-6, with 7 bases that match TRBD1. J was trimmed by 6 bases and V by 0 bases; bases with no gene match: 5. The germline V gene has CDR1 LGHNA and CDR2 YSLEER. CDR3 size: 16 residues.

The gene calls are TRBV18 and TRBJ2-2; the match to TRBD1 covers 7 bases. The CDR3 has 16 amino acids. Unmatched junction bases numbered 7, after V lost 4 bases and J lost 2 bases. Germline-derived CDR1 and CDR2 are KGHSH and LQKENI. Here the CDR3 DNA reads TGTGCCAGCTCACAGAAGGACAGGTCCAACACCGGGGAGCTGTTTTTT. It yields the protein CASSQKDRSNTGELFF.

This clone was counted a few times. The rearrangement joins TRBV5-4 to TRBJ2-4, with 7 bases fitting TRBD1. The V and J ends lost 3 bases and 3 bases, in that order; junction bases with no gene match: 3. Per germline, CDR1 SGHNT and CDR2 YYREEE (reference sequence). The CDR3 spans 14 residues. The CDR3 nucleotides are TGTGCCAGCAGCTCGACAGGGCTCAAAAACATTCAGTACTTC. It translates to CASSSTGLKNIQYF.

The gene calls are TRBV7-8 and TRBJ2-7, with D unresolved. The germline V gene has CDR1 SGHVS and CDR2 FQNEAQ. V shed 1 base and J shed 0 bases, with 13 bases lying between them. The CDR3 length is 16 residues. CDR3 nucleotide sequence: TGTGCCAGCAGCTTAGATGGCAGGTCGAGCTCCTACGAGCAGTACTTC. It translates to CASSLDGRSSSYEQYF.

The CDR3 bases are TGTGCCAGCAGTCACAGGGGGCACTTTTTGGAACACGCTGAAGCTTTCTTT. Its translation is CASSHRGHFLEHAEAFF. The chain couples TRBV7-8 to TRBJ1-1; 9 bases fit TRBD1. After removal of 6 bases from V and 6 bases from J, the junction contained 17 bases not matched to a gene. Germline V CDR1 and CDR2: SGHVS, FQNEAQ. The CDR3 is 17 residues long.

V usage is TRBV5-4 and J usage is TRBJ1-3; 8 nucleotides match TRBD1. Unmatched junction bases numbered 7, after V lost 1 base and J lost 1 base. Germline CDR1 reads SGHNT; CDR2 reads YYREEE (reference sequence). The CDR3 length is 17 residues. CDR3: CASSLKGTGPSGNTIYF. The CDR3, as DNA: TGTGCCAGCAGCTTGAAAGGGACAGGACCGTCTGGAAACACCATATATTTT. Based on the CDR3 plus reference TRBV5-4 and TRBJ1-3, the full variable domain is ETGVTQSPTHLIKTRGQQVTLRCSSQSGHNTVSWYQQALGQGPQFIFQYYREEENGRGNFPPRFSGLQFPNYSSELNVNALELDDSALYLCASSLKGTGPSGNTIYFGEGSWLTVV.

J is TRBJ1-1 and V is TRBV5-6; maybe TRBD1 (5 bases). CDR1 and CDR2 from the germline V gene are SGHDT and YYEEEE. CDR3 length equals 16 residues. The ends were cut back, 2 bases at V and 2 bases at J, with 16 bases in the middle. CDR3 coding DNA: TGTGCCAGCAGCTTCTCTGGACACGATAGAAACACTGAAGCTTTCTTT. Translating it yields CASSFSGHDRNTEAFF.